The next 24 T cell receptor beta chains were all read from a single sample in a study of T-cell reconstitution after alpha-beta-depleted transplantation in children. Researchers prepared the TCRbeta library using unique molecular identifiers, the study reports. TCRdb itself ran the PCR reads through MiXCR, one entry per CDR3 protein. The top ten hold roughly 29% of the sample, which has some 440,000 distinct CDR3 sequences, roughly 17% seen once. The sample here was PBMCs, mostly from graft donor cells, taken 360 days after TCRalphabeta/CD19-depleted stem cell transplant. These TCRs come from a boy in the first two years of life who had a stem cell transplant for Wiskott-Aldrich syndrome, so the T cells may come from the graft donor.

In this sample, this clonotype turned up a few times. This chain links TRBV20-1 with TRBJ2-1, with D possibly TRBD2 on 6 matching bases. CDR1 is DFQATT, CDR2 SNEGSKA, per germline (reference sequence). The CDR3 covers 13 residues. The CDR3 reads CSPGPGGYNEQFF. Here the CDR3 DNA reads TGCAGCCCCGGGCCCGGAGGGTACAATGAGCAGTTCTTC.

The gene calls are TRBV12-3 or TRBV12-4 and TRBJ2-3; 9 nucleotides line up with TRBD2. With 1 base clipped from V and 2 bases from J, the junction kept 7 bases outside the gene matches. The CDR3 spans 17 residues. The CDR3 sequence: CASSLGPPSGITDTQYF. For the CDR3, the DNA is TGTGCCAGCAGTTTAGGTCCCCCTAGCGGGATCACAGATACGCAGTATTTT.

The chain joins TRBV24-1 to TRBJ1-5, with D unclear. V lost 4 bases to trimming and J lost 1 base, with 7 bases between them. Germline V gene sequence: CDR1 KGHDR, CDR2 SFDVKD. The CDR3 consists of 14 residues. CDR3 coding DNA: TGTGCCACCAGTGAGGCGGGAAGCAATCAGCCCCAGCATTTT. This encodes CATSEAGSNQPQHF.

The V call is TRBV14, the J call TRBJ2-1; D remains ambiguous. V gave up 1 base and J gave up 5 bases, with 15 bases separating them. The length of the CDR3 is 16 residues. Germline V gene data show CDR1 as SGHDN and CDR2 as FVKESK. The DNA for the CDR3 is TGTGCCAGCAGCCAAGTTAGGAAACTTTTAAACAATGAGCAGTTCTTC. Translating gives CASSQVRKLLNNEQFF.

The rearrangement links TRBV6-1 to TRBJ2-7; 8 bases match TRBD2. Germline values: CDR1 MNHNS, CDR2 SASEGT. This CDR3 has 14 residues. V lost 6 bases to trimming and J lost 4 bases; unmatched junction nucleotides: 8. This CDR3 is CASRPSSGQYEQYF. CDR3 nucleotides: TGTGCCAGCAGACCATCTAGCGGGCAATACGAGCAGTACTTC.

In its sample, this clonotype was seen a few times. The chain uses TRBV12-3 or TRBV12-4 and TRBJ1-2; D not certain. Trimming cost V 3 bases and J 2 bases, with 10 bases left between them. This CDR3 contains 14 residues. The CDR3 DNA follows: TGTGCCAGCAGTTTGGGGAGAAGGAACTATGGCTACACCTTC. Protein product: CASSLGRRNYGYTF.

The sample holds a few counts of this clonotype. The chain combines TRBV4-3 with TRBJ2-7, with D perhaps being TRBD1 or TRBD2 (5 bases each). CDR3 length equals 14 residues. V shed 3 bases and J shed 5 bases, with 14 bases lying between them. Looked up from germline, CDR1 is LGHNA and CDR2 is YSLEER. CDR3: CASSQMVRDHEQYF. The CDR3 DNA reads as TGCGCCAGCAGCCAGATGGTCAGGGACCACGAGCAGTACTTC.

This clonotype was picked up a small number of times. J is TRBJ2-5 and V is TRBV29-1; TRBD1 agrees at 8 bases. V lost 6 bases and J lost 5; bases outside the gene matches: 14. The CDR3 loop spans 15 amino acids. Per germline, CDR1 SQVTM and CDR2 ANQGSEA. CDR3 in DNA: TGCAGCGTGTCGCGTTTGGACAGGGAAGGGGAGACCCAGTACTTC. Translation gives CSVSRLDREGETQYF.

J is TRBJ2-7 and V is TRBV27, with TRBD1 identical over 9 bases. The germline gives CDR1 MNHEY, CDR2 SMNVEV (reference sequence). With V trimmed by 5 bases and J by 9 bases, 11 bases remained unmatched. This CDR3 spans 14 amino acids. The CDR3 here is CASSLPRDRVTQYF. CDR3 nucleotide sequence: TGTGCCAGCAGTCTACCTCGGGACAGGGTAACGCAGTACTTC.

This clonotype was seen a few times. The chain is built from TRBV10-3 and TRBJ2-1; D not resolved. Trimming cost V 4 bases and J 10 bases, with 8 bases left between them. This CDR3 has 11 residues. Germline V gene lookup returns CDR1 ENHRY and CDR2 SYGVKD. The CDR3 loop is CAISGFGEQFF. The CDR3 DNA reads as TGTGCCATCAGTGGTTTCGGGGAGCAGTTCTTC.

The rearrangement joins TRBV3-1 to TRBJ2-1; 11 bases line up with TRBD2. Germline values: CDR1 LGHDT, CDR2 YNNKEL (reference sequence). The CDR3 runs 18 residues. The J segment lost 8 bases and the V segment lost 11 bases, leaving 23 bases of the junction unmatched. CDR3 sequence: CAFSHSGLTSGRIDEQFF. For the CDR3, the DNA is TGTGCCTTCAGCCATTCGGGCCTTACTAGCGGGAGAATCGATGAGCAGTTCTTC.

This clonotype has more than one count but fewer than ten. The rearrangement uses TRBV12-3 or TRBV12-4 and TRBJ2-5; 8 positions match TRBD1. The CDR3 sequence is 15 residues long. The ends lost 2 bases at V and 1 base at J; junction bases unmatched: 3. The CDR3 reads CASSLSDRAQETQYF. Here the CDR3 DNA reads TGTGCCAGCAGTTTATCGGACAGGGCCCAAGAGACCCAGTACTTC.

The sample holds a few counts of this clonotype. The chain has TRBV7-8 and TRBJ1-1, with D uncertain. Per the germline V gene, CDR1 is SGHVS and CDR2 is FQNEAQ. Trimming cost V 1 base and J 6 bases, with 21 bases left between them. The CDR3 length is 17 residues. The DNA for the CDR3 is TGTGCCAGCAGCTTAGGAGTATCCATAGGAGGTAGGGCTGAAGCTTTCTTT. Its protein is CASSLGVSIGGRAEAFF.

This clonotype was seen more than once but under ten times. CDR3 bases: TGCAGCGTTGAGGGGGGCAGCCTCTACGAGCAGTACTTC. Amino acids: CSVEGGSLYEQYF. The gene calls are TRBV29-1 and TRBJ2-7; the D call may be TRBD1 or TRBD2 (6 bases each). The germline V and J ends were trimmed by 3 bases and 3 bases, with 12 bases remaining between them. The CDR3 runs to 13 residues. The germline V gene encodes CDR1 SQVTM and CDR2 ANQGSEA.

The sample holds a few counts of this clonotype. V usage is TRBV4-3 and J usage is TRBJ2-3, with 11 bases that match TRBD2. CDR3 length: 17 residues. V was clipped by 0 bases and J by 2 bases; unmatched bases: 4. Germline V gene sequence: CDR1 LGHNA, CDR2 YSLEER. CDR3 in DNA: TGCGCCAGCAGCCAAGAAGGGACTAGCGGCACCACAGATACGCAGTATTTT. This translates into CASSQEGTSGTTDTQYF.

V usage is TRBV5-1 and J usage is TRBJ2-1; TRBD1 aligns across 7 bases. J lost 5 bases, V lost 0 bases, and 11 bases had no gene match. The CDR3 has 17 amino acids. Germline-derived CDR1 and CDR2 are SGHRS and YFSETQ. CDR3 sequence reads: CASSLAVGGAIDNEQFF. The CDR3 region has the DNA TGCGCCAGCAGCTTGGCCGTAGGGGGCGCGATTGACAATGAGCAGTTCTTC. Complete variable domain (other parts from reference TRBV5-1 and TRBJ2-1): KAGVTQTPRYLIKTRGQQVTLSCSPISGHRSVSWYQQTPGQGLQFLFEYFSETQRNKGNFPGRFSGRQFSNSRSEMNVSTLELGDSALYLCASSLAVGGAIDNEQFFGPGTRLTVL.

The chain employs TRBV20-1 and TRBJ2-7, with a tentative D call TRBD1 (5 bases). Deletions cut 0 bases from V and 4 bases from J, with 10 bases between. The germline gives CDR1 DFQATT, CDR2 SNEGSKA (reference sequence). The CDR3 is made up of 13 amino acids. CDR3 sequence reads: CSARDPGFYEQYF. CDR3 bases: TGCAGTGCTAGAGATCCAGGGTTTTACGAGCAGTACTTC.

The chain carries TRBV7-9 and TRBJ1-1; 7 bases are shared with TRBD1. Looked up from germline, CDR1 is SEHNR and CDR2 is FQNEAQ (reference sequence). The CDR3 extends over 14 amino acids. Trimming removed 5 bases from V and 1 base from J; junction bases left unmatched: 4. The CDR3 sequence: CASSQSGGNTEAFF. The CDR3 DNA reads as TGTGCCAGCAGCCAATCAGGGGGGAACACTGAAGCTTTCTTT.

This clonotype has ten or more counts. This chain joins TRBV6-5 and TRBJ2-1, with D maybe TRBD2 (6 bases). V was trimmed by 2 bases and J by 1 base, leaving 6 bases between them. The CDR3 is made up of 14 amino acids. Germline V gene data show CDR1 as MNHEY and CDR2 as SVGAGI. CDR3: CASSYRGSYNEQFF. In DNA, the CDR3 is TGTGCCAGCAGTTACCGGGGGTCCTACAATGAGCAGTTCTTC.

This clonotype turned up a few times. In DNA, the CDR3 is TGTGCCAGCAGGAGGGACCGAGGAATGGGCCCGTTCGGGAACATTCAGTACTTC. Translation: CASRRDRGMGPFGNIQYF. The chain couples TRBV6-1 to TRBJ2-4; D might be TRBD1 or TRBD2, each matching 5 bases. CDR1 and CDR2 from the germline V gene are MNHNS and SASEGT. The CDR3 has 18 amino acids. The V end was cut by 6 bases, the J end by 7 bases, with 28 bases between.

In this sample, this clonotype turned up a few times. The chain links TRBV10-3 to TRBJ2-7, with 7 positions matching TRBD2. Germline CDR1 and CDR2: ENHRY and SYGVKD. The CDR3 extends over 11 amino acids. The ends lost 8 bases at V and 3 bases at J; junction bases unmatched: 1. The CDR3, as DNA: TGTGCCATCGGGGGGGTCTACGAGCAGTACTTC. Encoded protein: CAIGGVYEQYF.

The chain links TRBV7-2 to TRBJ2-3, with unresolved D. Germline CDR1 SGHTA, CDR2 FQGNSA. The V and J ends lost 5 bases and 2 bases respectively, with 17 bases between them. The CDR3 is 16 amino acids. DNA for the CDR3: TGTGCCAGCAGCCCACACCCCCAGAGCCTCACAGATACGCAGTATTTT. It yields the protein CASSPHPQSLTDTQYF.

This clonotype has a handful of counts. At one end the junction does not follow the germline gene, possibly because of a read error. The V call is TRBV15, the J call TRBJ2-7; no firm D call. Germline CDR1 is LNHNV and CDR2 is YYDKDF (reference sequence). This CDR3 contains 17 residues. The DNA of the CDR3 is TGTGCCACCAGCAGAGTCTTTAGCTGGCGGTCCTCCAACGAGCAGTACTTC. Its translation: CATSRVFSWRSSNEQYF.

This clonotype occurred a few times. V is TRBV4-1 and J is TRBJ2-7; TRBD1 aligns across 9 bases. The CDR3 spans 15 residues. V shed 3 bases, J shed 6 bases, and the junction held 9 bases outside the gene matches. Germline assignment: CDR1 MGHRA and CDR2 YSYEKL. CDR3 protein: CASSQGDRESGEQYF. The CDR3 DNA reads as TGCGCCAGCAGCCAGGGGGACAGGGAGTCTGGCGAGCAGTACTTC.